This T cell receptor beta chain was recorded in a study of identical twins. Germline loops: CDR1 SGHTA, CDR2 FQGNSA. The CDR3 runs to 15 residues. Trimming cost V 7 bases and J 7 bases, with 20 bases left between them. TCRdb redid the calling of the 5' RACE reads with MiXCR, one entry per CDR3 protein. The sample records 1.5 million to 2 million distinct CDR3 sequences, about 32% being singletons. The sequence was obtained from a newborn girl in good health. The chain carries TRBV7-2 and TRBJ2-1; D gene unclear. Sequencing input: cord blood. DNA for the CDR3: TGTGCCAGCACCCCTCGGGTCTTCTCTGGGAATGAGCAGTTCTTC. It codes for CASTPRVFSGNEQFF.